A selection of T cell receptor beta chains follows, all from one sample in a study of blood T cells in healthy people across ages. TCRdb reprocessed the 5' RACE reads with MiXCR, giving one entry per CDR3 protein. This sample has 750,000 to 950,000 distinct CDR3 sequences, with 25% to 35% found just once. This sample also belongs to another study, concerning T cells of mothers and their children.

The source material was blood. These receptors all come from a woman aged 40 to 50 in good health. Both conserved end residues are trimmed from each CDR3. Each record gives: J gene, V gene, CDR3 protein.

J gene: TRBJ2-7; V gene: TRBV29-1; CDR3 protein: SVEVTGSYEQY
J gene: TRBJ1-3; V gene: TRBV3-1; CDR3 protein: ASSQDLGNSGNTIY
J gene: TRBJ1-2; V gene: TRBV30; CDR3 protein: ARSVLRGQYGYT
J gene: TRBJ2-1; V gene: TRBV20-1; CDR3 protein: SASQRANAGQF
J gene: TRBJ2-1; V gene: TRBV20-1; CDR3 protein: SARDSFRGRPYNEQF
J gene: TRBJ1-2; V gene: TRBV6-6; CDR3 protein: ASTPQGSFVVYGYT
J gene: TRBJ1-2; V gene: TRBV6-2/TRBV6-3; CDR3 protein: ASSVATRGSSYT
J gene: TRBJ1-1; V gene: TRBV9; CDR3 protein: ASSRDRGFLEAF
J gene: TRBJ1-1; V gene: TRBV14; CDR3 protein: ASSHNTLVGTEAF
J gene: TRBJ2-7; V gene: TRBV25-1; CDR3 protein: ASSGIRDPQAFSSYEQY
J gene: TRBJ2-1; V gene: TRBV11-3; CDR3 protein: ASSPGQVGAVNEQF
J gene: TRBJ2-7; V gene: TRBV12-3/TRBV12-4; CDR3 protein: ASRSTGASYEQY
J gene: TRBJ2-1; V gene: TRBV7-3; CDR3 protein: ASSWERDQEQF
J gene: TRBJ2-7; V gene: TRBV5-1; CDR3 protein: ASSFRESSYEQY
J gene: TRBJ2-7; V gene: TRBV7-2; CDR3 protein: ASSLRIGAEALGEQY
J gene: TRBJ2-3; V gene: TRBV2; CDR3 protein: ASSEDRGTQY
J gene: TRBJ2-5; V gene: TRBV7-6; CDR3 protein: ASSPDRAETQY
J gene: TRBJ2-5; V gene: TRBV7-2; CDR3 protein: ASSFSGPGETQY
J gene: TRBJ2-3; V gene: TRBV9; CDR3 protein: ASSVEELAGFDTQY
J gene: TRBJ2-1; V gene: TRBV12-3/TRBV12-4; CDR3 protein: ASSPGTSGGNNEQF
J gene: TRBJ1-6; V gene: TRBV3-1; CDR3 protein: ASSSSHPGTRNSPLH
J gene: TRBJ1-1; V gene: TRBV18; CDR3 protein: ASSPRVEGPNTEAF
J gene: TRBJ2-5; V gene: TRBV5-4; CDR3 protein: ASSPGLKETQY
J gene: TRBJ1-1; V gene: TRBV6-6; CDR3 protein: ASSHPDGQGDAF
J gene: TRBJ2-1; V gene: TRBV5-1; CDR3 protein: ASSPDGGGSSNEQF
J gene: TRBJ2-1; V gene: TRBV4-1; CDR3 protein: ASSQETGTSYNEQF
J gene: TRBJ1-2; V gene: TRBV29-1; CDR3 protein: SVVHGYGYT
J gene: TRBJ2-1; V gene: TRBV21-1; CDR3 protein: ASSRGGTPRKF
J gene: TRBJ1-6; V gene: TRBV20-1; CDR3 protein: SATGLPGSYNSPLH
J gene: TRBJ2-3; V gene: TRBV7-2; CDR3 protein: ASSPMGTGTDTQY
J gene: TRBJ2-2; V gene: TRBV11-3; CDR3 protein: ASSQVRGELF
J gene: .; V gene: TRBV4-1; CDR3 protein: ASSQAGQGLTYEQY
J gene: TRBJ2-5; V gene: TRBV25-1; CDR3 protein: ASSGNQEAQY
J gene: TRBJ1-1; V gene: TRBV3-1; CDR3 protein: ASSQWDRDREAF
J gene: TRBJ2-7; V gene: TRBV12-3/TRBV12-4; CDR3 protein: ASKDRGPSCEQY
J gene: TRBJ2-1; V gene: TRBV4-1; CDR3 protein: ASSPSGESYNEQF
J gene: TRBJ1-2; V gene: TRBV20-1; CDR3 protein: SSSDRGSHGYT
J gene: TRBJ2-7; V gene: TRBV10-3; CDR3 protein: AIRGQGREQY